This T cell receptor (beta chain) came from a study of blood T cell repertoires in COVID-19. At the level of the study: Sources were T cells, B-cell-depleted T cells, or PBMCs; the material itself was cDNA or gDNA.

In the authors' workflow: How many nucleated cells were present was estimated from reference gene primer amplification. Using immunoSEQ multiplex PCR, the repertoire was profiled, and TCRdb retains in-frame clones only, with some absent. V, J and clone size are taken as reported in that table, and D and trimming were inferred from the DNA itself. The repertoire includes approximately 300,000 clones, 85% to 90% of them detected once, and 8.5% to 12% sits in the top ten. Everyone who took part was roughly 18 to 89 years old, and they came from about two dozen US areas. CDR3 size: 13 residues. Trimming at V came to 4 bases and at J to 7 bases, leaving 1 base not matched to a gene. Germline V gene lookup returns CDR1 ENHRY and CDR2 SYGVKD.

Sequenced: PBMCs or T cells enriched from blood (not recorded which). V is TRBV10-3 and J is TRBJ2-2; 9 nucleotides line up with TRBD2. The receptor comes from a woman aged 18-30 years who had recovered from COVID-19. The CDR3 spells CAISASGNGELFF. The CDR3 DNA reads as TGTGCCATCAGTGCTAGCGGGAACGGGGAGCTGTTTTTT.